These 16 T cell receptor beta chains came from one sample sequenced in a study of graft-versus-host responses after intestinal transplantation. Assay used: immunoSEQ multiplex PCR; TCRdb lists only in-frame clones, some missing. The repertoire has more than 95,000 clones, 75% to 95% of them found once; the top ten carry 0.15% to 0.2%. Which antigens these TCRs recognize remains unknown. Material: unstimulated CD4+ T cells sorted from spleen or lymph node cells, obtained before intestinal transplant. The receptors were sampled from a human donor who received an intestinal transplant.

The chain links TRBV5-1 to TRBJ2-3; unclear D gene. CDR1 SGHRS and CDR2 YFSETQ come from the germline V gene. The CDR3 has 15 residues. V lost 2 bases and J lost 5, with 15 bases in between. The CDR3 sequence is CASSLDWRGRDTQYF. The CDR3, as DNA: TGCGCCAGCAGCTTAGACTGGCGAGGAAGAGATACGCAGTATTTT.

CDR3 DNA sequence: TGCAGCGTAGACAAAGCTTTCTTT. It is translated as CSVDKAFF. The chain recombines TRBV29-1 with TRBJ1-1, with D uncertain. Germline lookup yields CDR1 SQVTM and CDR2 ANQGSEA. The CDR3 is 8 residues long. V lost 6 bases, J lost 9 bases, and 5 bases lay in between.

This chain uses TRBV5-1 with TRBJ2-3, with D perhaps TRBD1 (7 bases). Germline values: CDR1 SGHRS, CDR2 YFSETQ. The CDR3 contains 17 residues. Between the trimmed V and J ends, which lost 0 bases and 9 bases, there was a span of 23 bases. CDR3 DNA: TGCGCCAGCAGCTTGGGGACAGGAGGGGGAGAACAGAGGACGCAGTATTTT. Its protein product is CASSLGTGGGEQRTQYF.

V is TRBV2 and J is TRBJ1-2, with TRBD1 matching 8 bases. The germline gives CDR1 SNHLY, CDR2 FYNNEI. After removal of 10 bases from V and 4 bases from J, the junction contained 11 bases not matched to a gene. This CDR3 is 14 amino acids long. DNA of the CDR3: TGTGCCACCAAAGGGGCAGGGGGCCTCTATGGCTACACCTTC. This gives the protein CATKGAGGLYGYTF.

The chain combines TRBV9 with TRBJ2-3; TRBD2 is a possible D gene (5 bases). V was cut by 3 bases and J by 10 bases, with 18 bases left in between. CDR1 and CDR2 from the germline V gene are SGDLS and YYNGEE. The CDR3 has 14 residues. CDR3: CASSEDPGLRAQYF. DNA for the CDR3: TGTGCCAGCAGCGAGGATCCGGGATTGAGAGCGCAGTATTTT.

The CDR3 nucleotides read TGTGCCAGCAGTAGGGGGAGCCCAACCGGGGAGCTGTTTTTT. Encoded protein: CASSRGSPTGELFF. The chain joins TRBV2 to TRBJ2-2, with D possibly being TRBD1 (6 bases). Between the trimmed V and J ends, which lost 5 bases and 5 bases, there was a span of 12 bases. The CDR3 consists of 14 residues. The germline CDR1 and CDR2 sequences are SNHLY and FYNNEI.

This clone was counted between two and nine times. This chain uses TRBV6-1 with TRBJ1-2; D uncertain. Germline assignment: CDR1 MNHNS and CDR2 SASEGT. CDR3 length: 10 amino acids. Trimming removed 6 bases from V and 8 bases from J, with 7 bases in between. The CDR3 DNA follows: TGTGCCAGCAGAGGAGGCGGCTACACCTTC. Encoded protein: CASRGGGYTF.

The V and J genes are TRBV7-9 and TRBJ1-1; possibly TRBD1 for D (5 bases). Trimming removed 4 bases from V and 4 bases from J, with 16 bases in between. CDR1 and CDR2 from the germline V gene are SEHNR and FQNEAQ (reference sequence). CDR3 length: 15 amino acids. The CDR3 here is CASSSRGGTGTEAFF. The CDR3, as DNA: TGTGCCAGCAGCTCACGCGGGGGGACCGGCACTGAAGCTTTCTTT.

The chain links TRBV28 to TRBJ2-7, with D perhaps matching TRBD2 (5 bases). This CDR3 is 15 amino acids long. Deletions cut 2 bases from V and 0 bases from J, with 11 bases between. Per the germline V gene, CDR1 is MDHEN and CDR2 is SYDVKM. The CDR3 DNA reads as TGTGCCAGCAGTTTAGTCGGGGTATTCTCCTACGAGCAGTACTTC. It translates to CASSLVGVFSYEQYF.

DNA for the CDR3: TGTGCTAGTGGCATATCGGACAACCAAGAGACCCAGTACTTC. Protein sequence: CASGISDNQETQYF. The chain combines TRBV12-5 with TRBJ2-5; possible D gene TRBD1, 5 bases. With 6 bases removed from V and 0 bases from J, the gap between germline ends came to 11 bases. Germline values: CDR1 LGHNT, CDR2 FRNRAP. The CDR3 spans 14 residues.

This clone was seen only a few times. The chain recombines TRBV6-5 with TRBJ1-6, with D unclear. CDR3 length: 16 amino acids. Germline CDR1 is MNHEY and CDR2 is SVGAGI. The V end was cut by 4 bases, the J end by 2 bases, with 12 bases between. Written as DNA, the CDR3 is TGTGCCAGCAGTTCCGAACCTAGGACCTATAATTCACCCCTCCACTTT. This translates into CASSSEPRTYNSPLHF.

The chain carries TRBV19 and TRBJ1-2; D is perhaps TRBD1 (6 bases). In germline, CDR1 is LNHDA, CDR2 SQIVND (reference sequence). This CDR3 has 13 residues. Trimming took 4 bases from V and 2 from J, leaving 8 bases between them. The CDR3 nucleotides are TGTGCCAGTAGTAGGACAGCCAACTATGGCTACACCTTC. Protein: CASSRTANYGYTF.

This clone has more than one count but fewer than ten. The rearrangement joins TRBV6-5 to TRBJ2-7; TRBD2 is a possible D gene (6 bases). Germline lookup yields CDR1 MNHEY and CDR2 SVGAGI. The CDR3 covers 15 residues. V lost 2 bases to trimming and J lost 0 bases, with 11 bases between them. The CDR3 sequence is CASSYGGKNSYEQYF. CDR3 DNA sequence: TGTGCCAGCAGTTACGGGGGGAAGAACTCCTACGAGCAGTACTTC.

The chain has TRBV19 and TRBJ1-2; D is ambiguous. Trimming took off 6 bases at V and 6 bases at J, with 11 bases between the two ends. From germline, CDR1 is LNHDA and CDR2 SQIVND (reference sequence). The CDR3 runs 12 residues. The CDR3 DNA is TGTGCCAGTAGAGACACTGAAGATGGCTACACCTTC. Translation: CASRDTEDGYTF.

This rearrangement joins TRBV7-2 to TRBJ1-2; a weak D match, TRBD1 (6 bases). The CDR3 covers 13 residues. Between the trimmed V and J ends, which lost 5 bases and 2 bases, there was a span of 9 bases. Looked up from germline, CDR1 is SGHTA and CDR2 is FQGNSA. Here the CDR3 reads CASSPDSNYGYTF. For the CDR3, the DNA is TGTGCCAGCAGCCCGGACAGCAACTATGGCTACACCTTC.

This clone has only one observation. CDR3 sequence reads: CASSGQGNYGYTF. CDR3 coding DNA: TGTGCCAGCAGTGGACAGGGAAACTATGGCTACACCTTC. V usage is TRBV25-1 and J usage is TRBJ1-2; TRBD1 agrees at 7 bases. V shed 4 bases, J shed 2 bases, and the junction held 1 base outside the gene matches. Germline V gene sequence: CDR1 MGHDK, CDR2 SYGVNS. The CDR3 extends over 13 amino acids.